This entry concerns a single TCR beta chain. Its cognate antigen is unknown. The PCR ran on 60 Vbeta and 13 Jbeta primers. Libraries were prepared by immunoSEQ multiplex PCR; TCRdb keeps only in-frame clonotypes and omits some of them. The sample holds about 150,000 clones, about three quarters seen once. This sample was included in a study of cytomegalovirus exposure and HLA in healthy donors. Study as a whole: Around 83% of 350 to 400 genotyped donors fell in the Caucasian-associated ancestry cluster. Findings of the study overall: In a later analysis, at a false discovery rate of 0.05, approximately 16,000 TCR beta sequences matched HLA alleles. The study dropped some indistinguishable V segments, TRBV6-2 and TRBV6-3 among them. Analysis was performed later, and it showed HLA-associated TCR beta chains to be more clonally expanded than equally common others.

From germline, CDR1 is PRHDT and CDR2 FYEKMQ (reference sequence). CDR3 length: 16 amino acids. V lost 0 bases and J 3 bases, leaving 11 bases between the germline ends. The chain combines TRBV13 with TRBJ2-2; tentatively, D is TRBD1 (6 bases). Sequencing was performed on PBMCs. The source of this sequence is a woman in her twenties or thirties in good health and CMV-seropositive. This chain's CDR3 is CASSLGLGHYTGELFF. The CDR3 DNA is TGTGCCAGCAGCTTAGGCCTGGGACACTACACCGGGGAGCTGTTTTTT. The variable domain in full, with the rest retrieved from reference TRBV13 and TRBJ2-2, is AAGVIQSPRHLIKEKRETATLKCYPIPRHDTVYWYQQGPGQDPQFLISFYEKMQSDKGSIPDRFSAQQFSDYHSELNMSSLELGDSALYFCASSLGLGHYTGELFFGEGSRLTVL.